This T cell receptor (beta chain) originates from a study of shared clonotypes between healthy human individuals. In the study overall: CD4 naive and CD4 memory each took three plates per donor, while CD8 naive took two and CD8 memory one. Study-level points and caveats: Estimated richness values were generally larger in naive subsets than in memory subsets.

Original data processing: Filtering differed, since immunoSEQ gave only junction sequences and no quality scores. The assay was immunoSEQ multiplex PCR, and TCRdb's table has in-frame clones only and misses some. Clonal size and the V and J genes are those of that table, whereas D and trimming came from the DNA. Of over 950,000 clones listed, around 77% were seen once; the top ten hold roughly 0.82%. About this clone: What it binds is not known.

The ends lost 2 bases at V and 5 bases at J; junction bases unmatched: 10. This CDR3 region has 16 residues. Per germline, CDR1 SGHRS and CDR2 YFSETQ. The sequence was collected from a man younger than 35 in good health. Some clones in this sample may be carry-over from other donors' samples. The chain uses TRBV5-1 and TRBJ2-7, with 10 bases that match TRBD1. The sample consisted of memory CD4+ T cells from PBMCs. Indicated subset: CD45RA-negative fraction. The CDR3 is CASSLPGQGLSDEQYF. In DNA form, the CDR3 reads TGCGCCAGCAGCTTACCGGGACAGGGGCTATCAGACGAGCAGTACTTC.